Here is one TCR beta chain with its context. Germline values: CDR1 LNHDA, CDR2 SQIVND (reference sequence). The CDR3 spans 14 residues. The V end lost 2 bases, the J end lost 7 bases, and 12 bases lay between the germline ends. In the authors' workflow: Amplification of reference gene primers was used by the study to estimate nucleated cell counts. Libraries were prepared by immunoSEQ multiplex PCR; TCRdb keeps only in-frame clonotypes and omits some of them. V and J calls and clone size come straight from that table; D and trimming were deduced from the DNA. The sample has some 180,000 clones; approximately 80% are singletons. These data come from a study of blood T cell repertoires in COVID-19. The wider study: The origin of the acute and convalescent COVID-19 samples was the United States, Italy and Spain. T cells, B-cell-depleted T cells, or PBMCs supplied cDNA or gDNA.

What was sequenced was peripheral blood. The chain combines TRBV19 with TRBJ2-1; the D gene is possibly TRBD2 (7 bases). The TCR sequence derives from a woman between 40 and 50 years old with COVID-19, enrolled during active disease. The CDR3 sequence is CASSIIGGHNEQFF. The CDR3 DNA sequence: TGTGCCAGTAGTATAATCGGGGGGCATAATGAGCAGTTCTTC.